These T cell receptor beta chains were read from a single sample in a study of shared clonotypes between healthy human individuals. Profiling relied on immunoSEQ multiplex PCR, and the TCRdb table lists in-frame clones only, not all of them. The sample comprises around 1,000,000 clones, 60% to 80% of which are singletons, and 0.89% rests with the top ten. Sequenced sample: memory CD4+ T cells from PBMCs. Receptors originate from a man between 18 and 29 years old in good health. Some clones in this sample may be carry-over from other donors' samples. Each CDR3 is given with its conserved first and last residue. The order of the fields is CDR3 protein, CDR3 DNA, J gene, clone size, V gene, D gene. D genes are given only for firm matches. Clone size is shown for a subset of rows, as once, few, many or a class of expanded clone.

CASSESGFYGYTF TGTGCCAGCAGTGAATCGGGCTTCTATGGCTACACCTTC TRBJ1-2 . TRBV2 .
CASSLDFEAFF TGTGCCAGCAGCCTGGACTTTGAAGCTTTCTTT TRBJ1-1 . TRBV7-9 .
CAWSPPSVAKNIQYF TGTGCCTGGAGTCCACCCTCGGTCGCCAAAAACATTCAGTACTTC TRBJ2-4 . TRBV30 .
CASSEDTYTEAFF TGTGCCAGCAGCGAGGACACATACACTGAAGCTTTCTTT TRBJ1-1 . TRBV5-4 .
CASRIGTPVGNQPQHF TGTGCCAGCAGAATCGGGACTCCAGTAGGCAATCAGCCCCAGCATTTT TRBJ1-5 . TRBV2 .
CASTREGTEAFF TGTGCCAGCACCAGGGAGGGGACTGAAGCTTTCTTT TRBJ1-1 . TRBV6-5 .
CASSRGVSTDTQYF TGTGCCAGCAGTCGAGGGGTTAGCACAGATACGCAGTATTTT TRBJ2-3 once TRBV6-5 .
CASSLRGIYNEQFF TGCGCCAGCAGCTTAAGGGGAATTTACAATGAGCAGTTCTTC TRBJ2-1 once TRBV5-1 .
CASSLGTKETQYF TGTGCCAGCAGTTTGGGGACTAAAGAGACCCAGTACTTC TRBJ2-5 . TRBV28 TRBD2
CASSTREAVYSYNEQFF TGTGCCAGCAGCACCCGGGAAGCGGTTTATTCCTACAATGAGCAGTTCTTC TRBJ2-1 . TRBV11-2 .
CASSPSAGRVTGELFF TGTGCCAGCTCACCCTCGGCCGGTCGAGTCACCGGGGAGCTGTTTTTT TRBJ2-2 few TRBV18 .
CASSPPAVDRRGGYTF TGCGCCAGCAGCCCGCCGGCGGTAGACAGGAGAGGGGGCTACACCTTC TRBJ1-2 . TRBV4-1 .
CASSIRGHEQFF TGTGCCAGCAGCATCAGGGGCCATGAGCAGTTCTTC TRBJ2-1 . TRBV11-3 .
CASSLRVDHEQYF TGTGCCAGCAGCTTACGGGTCGACCACGAGCAGTACTTC TRBJ2-7 once TRBV7-3 .
CASSGTVYTEAFF TGTGCCAGTTCCGGGACAGTATACACTGAAGCTTTCTTT TRBJ1-1 . TRBV19 TRBD1
CAWSRIENTEAFF TGTGCCTGGAGTAGAATCGAGAACACTGAAGCTTTCTTT TRBJ1-1 . TRBV30 .
CASSLKGDSNYGYTF TGCGCCAGCAGCTTGAAAGGGGATTCTAACTATGGCTACACCTTC TRBJ1-2 . TRBV5-1 .
CASSARGRANEKLFF TGTGCCAGCAGCGCCCGGGGACGAGCCAATGAAAAACTGTTTTTT TRBJ1-4 . TRBV9 .
CASSRGQGSYEQYF TGCGCCAGCAGCCGCGGACAGGGATCCTACGAGCAGTACTTC TRBJ2-7 . TRBV5-1 TRBD1
CASSQDGTGGRLDGYTF TGTGCCAGCAGCCAAGATGGTACAGGGGGCAGGTTGGATGGCTACACCTTC TRBJ1-2 . TRBV4-2 TRBD1
CAYRQDSSYEQYF TGTGCCTACCGCCAGGATAGCTCCTACGAGCAGTACTTC TRBJ2-7 . TRBV6-1 .
CAWSVRSGRYGYTF TGTGCCTGGAGTGTACGTTCAGGGAGATATGGCTACACCTTC TRBJ1-2 . TRBV30 .
CASSHPTGESPGGELFF TGCGCCAGCAGCCACCCCACGGGGGAGAGTCCTGGCGGGGAGCTGTTTTTT TRBJ2-2 . TRBV5-1 .
CASSGDRNNYGYTF TGTGCCAGCAGTGGGGACAGGAATAACTATGGCTACACCTTC TRBJ1-2 . TRBV2 TRBD1
CAWMWADTQYF TGTGCCTGGATGTGGGCAGATACGCAGTATTTT TRBJ2-3 . TRBV30 .
CASSLREGYNEQFF TGTGCCAGCAGCTTACGAGAGGGCTACAATGAGCAGTTCTTC TRBJ2-1 once TRBV7-8 .
CASRGTGVSYEQYF TGTGCCAGCAGAGGGACAGGGGTCTCCTACGAGCAGTACTTC TRBJ2-7 . TRBV27 TRBD1
CASTPLAGGSYNEQFF TGCGCCAGCACTCCCCTAGCGGGAGGTTCCTACAATGAGCAGTTCTTC TRBJ2-1 . TRBV5-1 TRBD2
CASSKGGRDQPQHF TGTGCCAGCAGTAAAGGGGGTCGAGATCAGCCCCAGCATTTT TRBJ1-5 . TRBV28 .
CASSPWTDSYNEQFF TGCGCCAGCAGCCCCTGGACTGACTCCTACAATGAGCAGTTCTTC TRBJ2-1 . TRBV4-1 .
CASRRGTGELTGELFF TGCGCCAGCAGGAGGGGGACGGGCGAGCTAACCGGGGAGCTGTTTTTT TRBJ2-2 few TRBV5-1 .
CASSLFQSSGKGRNEQFF TGTGCCAGCAGCCTCTTCCAATCTAGCGGAAAAGGTAGGAATGAGCAGTTCTTC TRBJ2-1 . TRBV28 TRBD2
CASSLEGWSAGNTIYF TGTGCCAGCAGCTTAGAAGGTTGGTCAGCTGGAAACACCATATATTTT TRBJ1-3 . TRBV7-2 .
CASSELASSYNEQFF TGTGCCAGCAGCGAACTAGCGAGCTCCTACAATGAGCAGTTCTTC TRBJ2-1 . TRBV11-2 TRBD2
CSARGTSGDGETQYF TGCAGCGCAAGGGGGACTAGCGGTGATGGGGAGACCCAGTACTTC TRBJ2-5 . TRBV29-1 TRBD2
CSVESGSYEQYF TGCAGCGTTGAATCAGGGTCCTACGAGCAGTACTTC TRBJ2-7 . TRBV29-1 .
CASSPNPGQEATGELFF TGTGCCAGCAGTCCGAACCCCGGACAGGAAGCCACCGGGGAGCTGTTTTTT TRBJ2-2 . TRBV28 TRBD1
CASRDRDTSYEQYF TGTGCCAGCAGGGACAGGGATACCTCCTACGAGCAGTACTTC TRBJ2-7 . TRBV5-6 TRBD1